The text below deals with one T cell receptor beta chain. Its matching antigen is unknown. While unrecorded immune exposures were likely, the donors were nominally healthy when sampled. These data originate in a study of cytomegalovirus exposure and HLA in healthy donors. Amplification used 60 Vbeta primers and 13 Jbeta primers. Measured with immunoSEQ multiplex PCR; TCRdb has only the in-frame clones, and not every one. This sample contains approximately 47,000 clones. Broader study findings: No immune exposure information besides CMV serostatus was available. Presence/absence analyses supposed approximately even sequencing depth among donors. By HLA locus, TCR association rates varied in a later analysis, with DRB1 showing the most and HLA-C the fewest.

This CDR3 has 15 amino acids. V gave up 4 bases and J gave up 1 base; unmatched junction bases: 6. Germline CDR1 LNHDA, CDR2 SQIVND (reference sequence). Sequencing was performed on PBMCs. The rearrangement joins TRBV19 to TRBJ1-1; 7 bases match TRBD1. This clonotype originated in a male donor in good health and CMV-seronegative. Written as DNA, the CDR3 is TGTGCCAGTAGTACCACCGGGACAGAGAACACTGAAGCTTTCTTT. It codes for CASSTTGTENTEAFF.